A selection of T cell receptor beta chains follows, all from one sample in a study of shared clonotypes between healthy human individuals. Using immunoSEQ multiplex PCR, the repertoire was profiled, and TCRdb retains in-frame clones only, with some absent. The sample carries approximately 2.5 million clones, 85% to 95% recorded once. Material: naive CD4+ T cells sorted from blood. The receptors here all came from a man between 18 and 29 years old in good health. CDR3s include the opening cysteine and the closing phenylalanine or tryptophan. D genes are given only for firm matches. Only part of the rows carry a size: once, few, many, or a class if the clone is expanded.

>NA|NA|TRBV7-9|TRBJ1-2
TGTGCCAGCAGCTTAGCCGTCCCGGCAGGGGATGGCTACACCTTC
CASSLAVPAGDGYTF
>NA|TRBD1|TRBV23-1|TRBJ1-5
TGCGCCAGCAGTCAGGTGGCAAGGGACAGGGATAGCAATCAGCCCCAGCATTTT
CASSQVARDRDSNQPQHF
>NA|NA|TRBV6-5|TRBJ1-1
TGTGCCAGCAGTTACTCGAGTGGCGGAGCTTTCTTT
CASSYSSGGAFF
>NA|TRBD1|TRBV18|TRBJ2-7
TGTGCCAGCTCAGCCACCGGGACAGGCTCCTACGAGCAGTACTTC
CASSATGTGSYEQYF
>NA|TRBD2|TRBV19|TRBJ2-3
TGTGCCAGCAGACTAGCGGGAGGCCCCAGCACAGATACGCAGTATTTT
CASRLAGGPSTDTQYF
>NA|NA|TRBV30|TRBJ1-3
TGTGCCTGGATTAGGACATCCAGCTCTGGAAACACCATATATTTT
CAWIRTSSSGNTIYF
>NA|NA|TRBV5-5|TRBJ1-2
TGTGCCAGCAGCCCCGTCAGGGCAGTAACCGGCTACACCTTC
CASSPVRAVTGYTF
>NA|NA|TRBV7-2|TRBJ1-4
TGTGCCAGCAGCTTGAGGGGCGAAAAACTGTTTTTT
CASSLRGEKLFF
>NA|TRBD1|TRBV5-1|TRBJ1-1
TGCGCCAGCAGCTTGGGGGACAGGCACACTGAAGCTTTCTTT
CASSLGDRHTEAFF
>NA|NA|TRBV5-6|TRBJ1-6
TGTGCCAGCAGCTTGAGGGGCTATAATTCACCCCTCCACTTT
CASSLRGYNSPLHF
>few|NA|TRBV10-3|TRBJ1-5
TGTGCCATCAGTGAGTCGTATAGCAATCAGCCCCAGCATTTT
CAISESYSNQPQHF
>NA|TRBD2|TRBV19|TRBJ2-1
TGTGCCAGTAGATATCTAGCGGGAAATTTCAATGAGCAGTTCTTC
CASRYLAGNFNEQFF
>NA|NA|TRBV15|TRBJ1-2
TGTGCCACCAGCGGGACGTCACCTAACTATGGCTACACCTTC
CATSGTSPNYGYTF
>NA|TRBD1|TRBV13|TRBJ2-5
TGTGCCAGCAGGAGGACAGGGGGCCCAGAGACCCAGTACTTC
CASRRTGGPETQYF
>NA|NA|TRBV25-1|TRBJ2-1
TGTGCCAGCAGTGTATTGACAACGAGCTCCTACAATGAGCAGTTCTTC
CASSVLTTSSYNEQFF
>NA|NA|TRBV7-3|TRBJ2-3
TGTGCCAGCAGCTTTAGTGGCACTAGCACAGATACGCAGTATTTT
CASSFSGTSTDTQYF
>NA|NA|TRBV5-1|TRBJ1-1
TGCGCCAGCAGCACGCGAGGGGGGACCACTGAAGCTTTCTTT
CASSTRGGTTEAFF
>NA|NA|TRBV27|TRBJ2-2
TGTGCCAGCAGTCCCCGCGGGACAGTTAACACCGGGGAGCTGTTTTTT
CASSPRGTVNTGELFF
>NA|NA|TRBV27|TRBJ2-7
TGTGCCAGCAGAACTCCCGGGGAGCAGTACTTC
CASRTPGEQYF
>NA|NA|TRBV27|TRBJ1-3
TGTGCCAGCAGTTACACTAGCTCTGGAAACACCATATATTTT
CASSYTSSGNTIYF
>NA|TRBD2|TRBV2|TRBJ2-5
TGTGCCAGCAGTGGGGGTCGGGGGGGTCGGCAAGAGACCCAGTACTTC
CASSGGRGGRQETQYF
>NA|NA|TRBV18|TRBJ2-2
TGTGCCAGCTCACCGAACCGAATTGGGGAGCTGTTTTTT
CASSPNRIGELFF
>NA|NA|TRBV7-2|TRBJ2-3
TGTGCCAGCAGCTGGAGCAAGGCAGATACGCAGTATTTT
CASSWSKADTQYF
>NA|NA|TRBV7-9|TRBJ2-1
TGTGCCAGCAGCCCGAGCGGCTCCTACAATGAGCAGTTCTTC
CASSPSGSYNEQFF
>NA|NA|TRBV30|TRBJ1-6
TGTGCCTGGAGGGCACTCTTGGGGTCGCTAAACTTT
CAWRALLGSLNF
>NA|NA|TRBV19|TRBJ1-4
TGTGCCAGTAGTCCGGGACGGACCTCTAATGAAAAACTGTTTTTT
CASSPGRTSNEKLFF
>NA|NA|TRBV30|TRBJ1-4
TGTGCCTGGAGTGGGGGAACCGGAGGGGAAAAACTGTTTTTT
CAWSGGTGGEKLFF
>NA|NA|TRBV2|TRBJ2-3
TGTGCCAGCAGTGAGGGAGACTACTATAACACAGATACGCAGTATTTT
CASSEGDYYNTDTQYF
>NA|NA|TRBV6-5|TRBJ2-7
TGTGCCAGCAGTATAAGAGACGGGCGCTACGAGCAGTACTTC
CASSIRDGRYEQYF
>NA|TRBD1|TRBV7-9|TRBJ1-1
TGTGCCAGCAGCCCCGGACAGGGGAAGGTGAACACTGAAGCTTTCTTT
CASSPGQGKVNTEAFF
>NA|TRBD1|TRBV5-1|TRBJ2-7
TGCGCCAGCAGCTTGGGGGGGACAGGCCCCTCCTACGAGCAGTACTTC
CASSLGGTGPSYEQYF
>NA|NA|TRBV7-9|TRBJ1-2
TGTGCCAGCAGCTTAATGGGCTGGGATGGCTACACCTTC
CASSLMGWDGYTF
>NA|NA|TRBV5-6|TRBJ1-6
TGTGCCAGCAGCCCATTCGACAGGAATAATTCACCCCTCCACTTT
CASSPFDRNNSPLHF
>NA|TRBD1|TRBV7-7|TRBJ2-3
TGTGCTAGCAGCCCCGGGACAGGTACAGATACGCAGTATTTT
CASSPGTGTDTQYF
>NA|NA|TRBV28|TRBJ2-5
TGTGCCAGCAGTTTATTACCTCCCCGGGGGTACCAAGAGACCCAGTACTTC
CASSLLPPRGYQETQYF
>NA|NA|TRBV5-4|TRBJ2-3
TGTGCCAGCAGCTTTGGCACCGGGAGTCTAGGCATGGATACGCAGTATTTT
CASSFGTGSLGMDTQYF
>NA|NA|TRBV7-2|TRBJ2-7
TGTGCCAGCAGCTCATCGACAGGATCCTACGAGCAGTACTTC
CASSSSTGSYEQYF
>NA|TRBD1|TRBV7-2|TRBJ2-7
TGTGCCAGCAGCTCGGCGACAGGGGGTACCTACGAGCAGTACTTC
CASSSATGGTYEQYF
>NA|TRBD2|TRBV28|TRBJ2-7
TGTGCCAGCAGCCTCGGGAGGGCCGTTGGGGAGCAGTACTTC
CASSLGRAVGEQYF
>NA|NA|TRBV7-9|TRBJ2-7
TGTGCCAGCAGCTTAGCATTAGTGGCACAAAAGCACTTC
CASSLALVAQKHF
>NA|TRBD2|TRBV9|TRBJ2-1
TGTGCCAGCAGCGTAGATCCGGGACTAGTCCCCAATGAGCAGTTCTTC
CASSVDPGLVPNEQFF
>NA|TRBD1|TRBV6-5|TRBJ1-1
TGTGCCAGCAGTTCTTCCTCAACAGGGGGCGCGGGGGGAGCTTTCTTT
CASSSSSTGGAGGAFF
>NA|NA|TRBV5-4|TRBJ2-3
TGTGCCAGCAGCGTAGGACTAACAGGGGTCAAGGCAGATACGCAGTATTTT
CASSVGLTGVKADTQYF
>NA|NA|TRBV7-9|TRBJ2-1
TGTGCCAGCAGCTTACGGCTAGCGAACTACAATGAGCAGTTCTTC
CASSLRLANYNEQFF
>once|NA|TRBV7-9|TRBJ2-7
TGTGCCAGCAGCTTTTTGGTGCCGGACAGAGATTACGAGCAGTACTTC
CASSFLVPDRDYEQYF
>NA|TRBD1|TRBV11-2|TRBJ2-7
TGTGCCAGCAGCCAAGGGACAGGCCCCTACGAGCAGTACTTC
CASSQGTGPYEQYF
>NA|NA|TRBV9|TRBJ1-1
TGTGCCAGCAGCGTGTATGAGGCGGGGCGGGAAGCTTTCTTT
CASSVYEAGREAFF
>NA|NA|TRBV18|TRBJ1-1
TGTGCCAGCTCACCAAGGAGGTGGGACACTGAAGCTTTCTTT
CASSPRRWDTEAFF
>NA|TRBD1|TRBV5-1|TRBJ2-7
TGCGCCAGCAGCTTACCCAGGGGGACCCTTAGCGACGAGCAGTACTTC
CASSLPRGTLSDEQYF
>once|TRBD2|TRBV7-2|TRBJ2-1
TGTGCCAGCAGCTTAGTTGGGACTAGCTTTGGCAATGAGCAGTTCTTC
CASSLVGTSFGNEQFF